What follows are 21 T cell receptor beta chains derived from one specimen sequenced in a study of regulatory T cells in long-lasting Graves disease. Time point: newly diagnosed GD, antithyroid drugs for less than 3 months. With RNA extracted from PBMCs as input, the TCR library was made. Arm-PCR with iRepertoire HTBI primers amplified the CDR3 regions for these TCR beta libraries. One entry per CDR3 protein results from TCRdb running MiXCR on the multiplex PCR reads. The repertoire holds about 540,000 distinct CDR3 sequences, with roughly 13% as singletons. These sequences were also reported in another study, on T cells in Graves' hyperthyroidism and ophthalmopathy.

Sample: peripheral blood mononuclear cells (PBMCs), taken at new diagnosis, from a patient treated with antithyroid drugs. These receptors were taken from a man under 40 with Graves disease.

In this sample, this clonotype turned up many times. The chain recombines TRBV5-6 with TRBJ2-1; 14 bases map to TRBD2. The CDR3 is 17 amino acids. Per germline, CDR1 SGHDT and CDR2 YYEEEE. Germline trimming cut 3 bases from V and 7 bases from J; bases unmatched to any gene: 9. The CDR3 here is CASSSVPGLAGENEQFF. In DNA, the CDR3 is TGTGCCAGCAGCTCCGTCCCGGGACTAGCGGGAGAAAATGAGCAGTTCTTC.

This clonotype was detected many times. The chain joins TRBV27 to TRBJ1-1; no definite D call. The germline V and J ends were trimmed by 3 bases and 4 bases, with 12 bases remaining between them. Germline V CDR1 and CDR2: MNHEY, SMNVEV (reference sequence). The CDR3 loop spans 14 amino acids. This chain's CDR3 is CASSLVTRGTEAFF. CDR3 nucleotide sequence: TGTGCCAGCAGTTTGGTGACAAGAGGCACTGAAGCTTTCTTT.

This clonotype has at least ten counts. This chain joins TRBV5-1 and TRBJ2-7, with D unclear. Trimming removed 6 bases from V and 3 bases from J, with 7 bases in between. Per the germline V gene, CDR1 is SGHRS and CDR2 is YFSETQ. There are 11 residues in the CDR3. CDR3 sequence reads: CASTGSYEQYF. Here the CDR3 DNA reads TGCGCCAGCACGGGCAGCTACGAGCAGTACTTC. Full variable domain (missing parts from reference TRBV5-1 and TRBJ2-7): KAGVTQTPRYLIKTRGQQVTLSCSPISGHRSVSWYQQTPGQGLQFLFEYFSETQRNKGNFPGRFSGRQFSNSRSEMNVSTLELGDSALYLCASTGSYEQYFGPGTRLTVT.

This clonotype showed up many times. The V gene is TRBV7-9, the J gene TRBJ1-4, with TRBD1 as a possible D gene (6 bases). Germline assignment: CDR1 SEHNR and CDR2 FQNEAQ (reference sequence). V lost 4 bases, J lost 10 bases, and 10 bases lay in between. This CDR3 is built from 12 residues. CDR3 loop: CASSCRGGKLFF. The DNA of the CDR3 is TGTGCCAGCAGCTGCAGGGGCGGAAAACTGTTTTTT.

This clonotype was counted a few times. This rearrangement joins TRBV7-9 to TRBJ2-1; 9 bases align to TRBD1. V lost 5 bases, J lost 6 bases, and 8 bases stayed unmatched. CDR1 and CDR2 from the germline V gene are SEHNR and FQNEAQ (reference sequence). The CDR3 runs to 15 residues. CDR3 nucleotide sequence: TGTGCCAGCAGCCGAGGGACAGGGTTAAGCAATGAGCAGTTCTTC. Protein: CASSRGTGLSNEQFF.

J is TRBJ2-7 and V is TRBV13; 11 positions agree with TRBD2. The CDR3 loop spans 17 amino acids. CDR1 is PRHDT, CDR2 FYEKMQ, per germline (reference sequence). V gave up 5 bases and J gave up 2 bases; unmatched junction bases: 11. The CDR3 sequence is CASSLWTGTSGTYEQYF. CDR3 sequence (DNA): TGTGCCAGCAGCCTGTGGACCGGGACTAGCGGAACCTACGAGCAGTACTTC.

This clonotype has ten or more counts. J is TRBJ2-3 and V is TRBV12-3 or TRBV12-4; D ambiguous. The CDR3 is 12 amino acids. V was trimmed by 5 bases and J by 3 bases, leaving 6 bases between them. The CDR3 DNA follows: TGTGCCAGCAGTCCTGAGACAGATACGCAGTATTTT. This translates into CASSPETDTQYF.

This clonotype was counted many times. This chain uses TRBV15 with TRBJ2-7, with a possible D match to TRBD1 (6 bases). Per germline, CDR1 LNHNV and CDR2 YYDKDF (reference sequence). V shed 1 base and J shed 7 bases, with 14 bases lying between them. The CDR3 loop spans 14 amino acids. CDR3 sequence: CATSRALGAWEQYF. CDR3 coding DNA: TGTGCCACCAGCAGAGCCTTGGGGGCGTGGGAGCAGTACTTC.

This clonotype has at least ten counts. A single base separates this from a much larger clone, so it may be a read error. The CDR3 here is CASSGGQGETQYF. Here the CDR3 DNA reads TGTGCCAGCAGCGGGGGACAGGGAGAGACCCAGTACTTC. The rearrangement links TRBV9 to TRBJ2-5, with 9 bases lining up with TRBD1. CDR3 size: 13 residues. Germline CDR1 and CDR2: SGDLS and YYNGEE. Unmatched junction bases numbered 1, after V lost 3 bases and J lost 4 bases.

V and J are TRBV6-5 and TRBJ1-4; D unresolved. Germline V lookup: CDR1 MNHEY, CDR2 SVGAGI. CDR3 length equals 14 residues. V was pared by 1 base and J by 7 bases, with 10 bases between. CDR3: CASSYFREGEKLFF. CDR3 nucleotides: TGTGCCAGCAGTTACTTCCGGGAAGGTGAAAAACTGTTTTTT.

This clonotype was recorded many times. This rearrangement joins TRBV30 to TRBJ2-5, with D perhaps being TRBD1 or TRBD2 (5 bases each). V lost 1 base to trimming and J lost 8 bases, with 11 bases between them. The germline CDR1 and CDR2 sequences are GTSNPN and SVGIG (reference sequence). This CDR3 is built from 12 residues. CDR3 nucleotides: TGTGCCTGGAGTGAGGCAGGGAGAACCCAGTACTTC. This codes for CAWSEAGRTQYF.

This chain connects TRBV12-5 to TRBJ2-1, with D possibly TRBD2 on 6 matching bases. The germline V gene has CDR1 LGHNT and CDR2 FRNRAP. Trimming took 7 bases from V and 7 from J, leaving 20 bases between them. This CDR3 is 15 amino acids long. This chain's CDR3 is CASALSGHNSNEQFF. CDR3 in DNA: TGTGCTAGTGCCCTTAGCGGACACAACTCAAATGAGCAGTTCTTC.

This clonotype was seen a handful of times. The CDR3 sequence is CASEKGAGELFF. In DNA form, the CDR3 reads TGTGCCAGTGAGAAGGGCGCCGGGGAGCTGTTTTTT. V is TRBV19 and J is TRBJ2-2; D not certain. Deletions cut 8 bases from V and 6 bases from J, with 10 bases between. This CDR3 region has 12 residues. CDR1 and CDR2 (germline): LNHDA, SQIVND (reference sequence).

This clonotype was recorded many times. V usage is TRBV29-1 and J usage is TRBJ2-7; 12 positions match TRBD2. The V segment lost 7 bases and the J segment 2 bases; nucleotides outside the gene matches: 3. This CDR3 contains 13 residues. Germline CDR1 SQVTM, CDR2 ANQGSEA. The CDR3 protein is CSGGLAGAYEQYF. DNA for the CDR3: TGCAGCGGGGGACTAGCGGGTGCCTACGAGCAGTACTTC.

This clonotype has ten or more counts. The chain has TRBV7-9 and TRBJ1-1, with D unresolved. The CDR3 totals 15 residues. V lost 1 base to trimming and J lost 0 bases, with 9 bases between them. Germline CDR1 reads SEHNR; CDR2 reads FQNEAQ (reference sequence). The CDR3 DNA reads TGTGCCAGCAGCTTAGGTTATTCGGTGAACACTGAAGCTTTCTTT. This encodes CASSLGYSVNTEAFF. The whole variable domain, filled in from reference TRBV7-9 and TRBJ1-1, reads DTGVSQNPRHKITKRGQNVTFRCDPISEHNRLYWYRQTLGQGPEFLTYFQNEAQLEKSRLLSDRFSAERPKGSFSTLEIQRTEQGDSAMYLCASSLGYSVNTEAFFGQGTRLTVV.

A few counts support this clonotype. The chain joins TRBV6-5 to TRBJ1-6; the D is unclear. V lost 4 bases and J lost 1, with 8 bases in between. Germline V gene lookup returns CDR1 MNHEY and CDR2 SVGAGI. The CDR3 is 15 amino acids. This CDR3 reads CASSSSGSYNSPLHF. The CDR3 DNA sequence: TGTGCCAGCAGTTCCTCCGGTTCCTATAATTCACCCCTCCACTTT.

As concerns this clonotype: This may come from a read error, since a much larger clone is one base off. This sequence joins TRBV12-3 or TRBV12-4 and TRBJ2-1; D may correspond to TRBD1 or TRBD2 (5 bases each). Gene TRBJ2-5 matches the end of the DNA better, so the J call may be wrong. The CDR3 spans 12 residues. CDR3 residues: CASQGEGETQYF. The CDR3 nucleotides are TGTGCCAGCCAGGGCGAGGGGGAGACCCAGTACTTC.

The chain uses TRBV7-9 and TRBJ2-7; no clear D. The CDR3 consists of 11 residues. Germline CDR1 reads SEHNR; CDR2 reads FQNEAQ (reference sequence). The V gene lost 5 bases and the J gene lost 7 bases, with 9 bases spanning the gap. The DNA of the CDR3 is TGTGCCAGCAGCCCGCTGATGGAGCAGTACTTC. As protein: CASSPLMEQYF.

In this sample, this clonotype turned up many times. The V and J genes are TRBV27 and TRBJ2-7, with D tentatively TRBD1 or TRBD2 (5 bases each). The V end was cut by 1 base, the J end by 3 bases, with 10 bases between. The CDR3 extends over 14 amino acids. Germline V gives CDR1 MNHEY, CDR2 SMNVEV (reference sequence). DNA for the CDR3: TGTGCCAGCAGTTTATTGAGAGGGGACTACGAGCAGTACTTC. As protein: CASSLLRGDYEQYF.

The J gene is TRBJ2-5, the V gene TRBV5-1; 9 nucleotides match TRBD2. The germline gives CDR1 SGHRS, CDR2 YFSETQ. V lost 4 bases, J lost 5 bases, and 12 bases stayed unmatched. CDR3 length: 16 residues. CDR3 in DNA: TGCGCCAGCAGCCCGACCGAGACTAGCGGCTATGAGACCCAGTACTTC. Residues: CASSPTETSGYETQYF. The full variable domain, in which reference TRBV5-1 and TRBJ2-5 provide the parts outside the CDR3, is KAGVTQTPRYLIKTRGQQVTLSCSPISGHRSVSWYQQTPGQGLQFLFEYFSETQRNKGNFPGRFSGRQFSNSRSEMNVSTLELGDSALYLCASSPTETSGYETQYFGPGTRLLVL.

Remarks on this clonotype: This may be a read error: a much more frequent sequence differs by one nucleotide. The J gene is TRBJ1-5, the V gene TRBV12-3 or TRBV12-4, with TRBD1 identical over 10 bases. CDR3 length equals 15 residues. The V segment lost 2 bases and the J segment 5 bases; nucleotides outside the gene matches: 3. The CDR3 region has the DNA TGTGCCAGCAGTTTAAGGGACAGGGGAGATCAGCCCCAGCATTTT. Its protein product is CASSLRDRGDQPQHF.